The 5 T cell receptor beta chains reported below all come from one sample, sequenced in a study of cytomegalovirus exposure and HLA in healthy donors. 13 Jbeta primers and 60 Vbeta primers were used for the PCR. Method: immunoSEQ multiplex PCR; TCRdb's copy keeps in-frame clones and lacks some. The sample holds about 120,000 clones, around 77% seen once. The sample consisted of PBMCs. Every receptor here comes from a middle-aged man in good health and CMV-seropositive.

This clone was recorded once. The chain recombines TRBV9 with TRBJ1-3; D is perhaps TRBD1 (5 bases). The CDR3 extends over 16 amino acids. Germline CDR1 is SGDLS and CDR2 is YYNGEE. Trimming took off 1 base at V and 1 base at J, with 12 bases between the two ends. In nucleotides, the CDR3 is TGTGCCAGCAGCGTAAGAGACCGGGGGTCTGGAAACACCATATATTTT. As protein: CASSVRDRGSGNTIYF.

V and J are TRBV4-2 and TRBJ1-3; D unresolved. Germline lookup yields CDR1 LGHNA and CDR2 YNFKEQ. Trimming cost V 1 base and J 8 bases, with 9 bases left between them. CDR3 length equals 13 residues. This chain's CDR3 is CASSQGERDTIYF. The CDR3 DNA reads TGTGCCAGCAGCCAAGGCGAGAGGGACACCATATATTTT.

The chain recombines TRBV30 with TRBJ1-3; D possibly corresponds to TRBD1 (5 bases). V lost 0 bases to trimming and J lost 4 bases, with 13 bases between them. The CDR3 runs to 15 residues. Germline V CDR1 and CDR2: GTSNPN, SVGIG (reference sequence). CDR3 sequence (DNA): TGTGCCTGGAGTGTAGTCGGACACCTCGGAAACACCATATATTTT. Its translation is CAWSVVGHLGNTIYF.

The chain is built from TRBV2 and TRBJ1-5; 9 bases align to TRBD1. Trimming removed 6 bases from V and 7 bases from J; junction bases left unmatched: 7. The CDR3 totals 14 residues. CDR1 is SNHLY, CDR2 FYNNEI, per germline. The CDR3 here is CASRPGTGWQPQHF. CDR3 DNA sequence: TGTGCCAGCAGACCCGGGACAGGGTGGCAGCCCCAGCATTTT.

The rearrangement uses TRBV5-8 and TRBJ2-1; D remains unclear. Trimming pared 4 bases from V and 3 bases from J, leaving 14 bases between. The length of the CDR3 is 15 residues. The germline gives CDR1 SGHTS, CDR2 YDEGEE. CDR3 sequence (DNA): TGTGCCAGCAGCAGAGAGGTTGCTGTCTACAATGAGCAGTTCTTC. Residues: CASSREVAVYNEQFF.